Listed below are T cell receptor beta chains from one sample, sequenced in a study of shared clonotypes between healthy human individuals. TCRdb's table, derived via immunoSEQ multiplex PCR, lists solely in-frame clones and lacks some. The sample has over 800,000 clones; around 93% are singletons. Sequencing was performed on naive CD8+ T cells sorted from blood. Receptor source: a man aged 30 to 45 in good health. Both conserved end residues are part of each CDR3. The order of the fields is clone size, V gene, D gene, J gene, CDR3 DNA, CDR3 protein. A D gene is named only where the DNA matches it firmly. Clone size appears in some rows only: once, few, many, or a class for an expanded clone.

once,TRBV4-1,NA,TRBJ2-7,TGCGCCAGCAGCCAATCCCGAACTCTCTCCTACGAGCAGTACTTC,CASSQSRTLSYEQYF
NA,TRBV11-2,NA,TRBJ2-7,TGTGCCAGCAGCTCAGGGGCCCCGCACTACGAGCAGTACTTC,CASSSGAPHYEQYF
NA,TRBV5-1,TRBD1,TRBJ1-1,TGCGCCAGCAGTAACGACAGGGTCACTGAAGCTTTCTTT,CASSNDRVTEAFF
NA,TRBV19,TRBD2,TRBJ2-3,TGTGCCACCTCGGCTAGCGGGAGCACAGATACGCAGTATTTT,CATSASGSTDTQYF
once,TRBV9,NA,TRBJ1-1,TGTGCCAGCAGCTTGGGACGGGGGACTGAAGCTTTCTTT,CASSLGRGTEAFF
NA,TRBV9,NA,TRBJ1-2,TGTGCCAGCAGCGCCCCCGACAGGAACTATGGCTACACCTTC,CASSAPDRNYGYTF
NA,TRBV10-1,TRBD1,TRBJ2-7,TGCGCCAGCAGCGGGGACAGCTACGAGCAGTACTTC,CASSGDSYEQYF
NA,TRBV7-9,NA,TRBJ2-7,TGTGCCAGCAGCTCCCTAGCGCGAGCCGGACCCTACGAGCAGTACTTC,CASSSLARAGPYEQYF
NA,TRBV5-1,NA,TRBJ2-5,TGCGCCAGCAGCGATTGGGAACTCCACCAAGAGACCCAGTACTTC,CASSDWELHQETQYF
NA,TRBV2,TRBD2,TRBJ2-7,TGTGCCAGCAGTGACGGACTAGCGAAAAGCTCCTACGAGCAGTACTTC,CASSDGLAKSSYEQYF
once,TRBV27,NA,TRBJ2-4,TGTGCCAGCACAACCGGGACCGGGGGCATTCAGTACTTC,CASTTGTGGIQYF
NA,TRBV7-9,TRBD1,TRBJ2-7,TGTGCCAGCAGCCCGACCGGGACAGGGAGCAGAGTGCAGTACTTC,CASSPTGTGSRVQYF
NA,TRBV10-3,TRBD2,TRBJ2-7,TGTGCCATCAGTGAGTCGAGGGGAGGGCGCGTACCTTACGAGCAGTACTTC,CAISESRGGRVPYEQYF
NA,TRBV7-6,NA,TRBJ2-2,TGTGCCAGCAGGGGAAGGACGGACCTCACCGGGGAGCTGTTTTTT,CASRGRTDLTGELFF
NA,TRBV27,TRBD1,TRBJ1-2,TGTGCCAGCGGGGACAGGGGACTTGGCTACACCTTC,CASGDRGLGYTF
NA,TRBV27,TRBD1,TRBJ2-7,TGTGCCAGCAGCTACGGACAGGGGATGGGCCACGAGCAGTACTTC,CASSYGQGMGHEQYF
NA,TRBV7-9,NA,TRBJ2-5,TGTGCCAGCAGCTTATTGTTGGAGGGCCTTCGGGAGACCCAGTACTTC,CASSLLLEGLRETQYF
NA,TRBV7-6,NA,TRBJ2-1,TGTGCCAGCAGCTTAGAAGTCGGGGACCTCAATGAGCAGTTCTTC,CASSLEVGDLNEQFF
NA,TRBV25-1,TRBD2,TRBJ2-7,TGTGCCAGCACCACCACGGGGACTAGCGGCTACGAGCAGTACTTC,CASTTTGTSGYEQYF
NA,TRBV7-9,TRBD2,TRBJ2-7,TGTGCCAGCAGCTTAGCGCTCGATTGGAGCGGGGCGCAGTACTTC,CASSLALDWSGAQYF
NA,TRBV7-6,NA,TRBJ2-3,TGTGCCAGCAGCTTAGCATCTTTGGTCAGATCAGATACGCAGTATTTT,CASSLASLVRSDTQYF
NA,TRBV6-1,TRBD2,TRBJ2-1,TGTGCCAGCAGTGAGGGGCGGACTAGCGGGCATGAGCAGTTCTTC,CASSEGRTSGHEQFF
NA,TRBV6-6,NA,TRBJ1-5,TGTGCCAGCCGCCGTTCGACGGAGGCTTATCAGCCCCAGCATTTT,CASRRSTEAYQPQHF
NA,TRBV27,TRBD1,TRBJ1-2,TGTGCCAGCAGTTTATCTGGGACAGGGGTTTTGGAACACTATGGCTACACCTTC,CASSLSGTGVLEHYGYTF
NA,TRBV27,NA,TRBJ2-7,TGTGCCAGCGGAGAGGCGGCCCTCGAGCAGTACTTC,CASGEAALEQYF
NA,TRBV7-9,NA,TRBJ1-4,TGTGCCAGCAGCTTAGGCGGGGTCTTTAATGAAAAACTGTTTTTT,CASSLGGVFNEKLFF
NA,TRBV2,TRBD2,TRBJ2-3,TGTGCCAGCAGTCCCGGACTAGCGGGATTGGAAATCACAGATACGCAGTATTTT,CASSPGLAGLEITDTQYF
NA,TRBV27,TRBD1,TRBJ2-2,TGTGCCAGCAGTTTAAGCCCAGGCGTAACAGGGGCCGGGGAGCTGTTTTTT,CASSLSPGVTGAGELFF
NA,TRBV4-1,TRBD1,TRBJ2-4,TGCGCCAGCAGCCAAGAAGGGGACAGGGCGGGGGCCAAAAACATTCAGTACTTC,CASSQEGDRAGAKNIQYF
NA,TRBV5-4,TRBD1,TRBJ1-1,TGTGCCAGCAGCGATACAGGGGCCACTGAAGCTTTCTTT,CASSDTGATEAFF
NA,TRBV7-9,TRBD1,TRBJ1-1,TGTGCCAGCCTGAAAGGGGGCAGCATGAACACTGAAGCTTTCTTT,CASLKGGSMNTEAFF
NA,TRBV15,NA,TRBJ1-1,TGTGCCACCAGCAGAGCGGTGGACTCTGAAGCTTTCTTT,CATSRAVDSEAFF
NA,TRBV27,NA,TRBJ2-7,TGTGCCAGCAGTTTTCAGGGGAACAACGAGCAGTACTTC,CASSFQGNNEQYF
NA,TRBV5-5,NA,TRBJ2-3,TGTGCCAGCAGCCGAGGAGAAACTAGCACAGATACGCAGTATTTT,CASSRGETSTDTQYF
few,TRBV9,TRBD2,TRBJ2-3,TGTGCCAGCAGCGTAGAGCCTAGCGGGAGGGTCACAGATACGCAGTATTTT,CASSVEPSGRVTDTQYF
NA,TRBV29-1,TRBD1,TRBJ2-5,TGCAGCGCTGGCCCCCGGGACAGGGAGCAAGAGACCCAGTACTTC,CSAGPRDREQETQYF
once,TRBV7-6,TRBD2,TRBJ2-7,TGTGCCAGCAGCTCCGGGCTAGCGGTCGAGCAGTACTTC,CASSSGLAVEQYF
NA,TRBV19,TRBD2,TRBJ2-1,TGTGCCAGTAGTATTGGACTAGCGGGAGGCATTGAGCAGTTCTTC,CASSIGLAGGIEQFF
once,TRBV28,NA,TRBJ2-6,TGTGCCAGCAGTTTATGGGGCGAGGGATCTGGGGCCAACGTCCTGACTTTC,CASSLWGEGSGANVLTF
NA,TRBV4-3,NA,TRBJ2-7,TGCGCCAGCAGCCAAGATAGAACGGCCGGCTACGAGCAGTACTTC,CASSQDRTAGYEQYF
NA,TRBV5-4,TRBD2,TRBJ2-1,TGTGCCAGCAGCCTAGCGGGAGGGATAGACAATGAGCAGTTCTTC,CASSLAGGIDNEQFF
once,TRBV6-5,NA,TRBJ2-7,TGTGCCAGCAGCCCAGACAGCTCCTACGAGCAGTACTTC,CASSPDSSYEQYF
NA,TRBV23-1,NA,TRBJ2-7,TGCGCAGAGCCCCTTTGGGGGGAGCCCTACGAGCAGTACTTC,CAEPLWGEPYEQYF
NA,TRBV7-6,NA,TRBJ2-1,TGTGCCAGCAGCCCCGACCAGGCGGGGTACTCCTACAATGAGCAGTTCTTC,CASSPDQAGYSYNEQFF
few,TRBV10-2,TRBD1,TRBJ1-2,TGCGCCAGCAGTGAGTCGTTTAGGGACAGCAACTATGGCTACACCTTC,CASSESFRDSNYGYTF
NA,TRBV7-3,TRBD1,TRBJ2-1,TGTGCCAGCAGCTCTCCCCAGGACAGGGGCAATGAGCAGTTCTTC,CASSSPQDRGNEQFF
NA,TRBV7-9,NA,TRBJ1-5,TGTGCCAGCAGCTTATCGGCAGGGGATCAGCCCCAGCATTTT,CASSLSAGDQPQHF
NA,TRBV27,NA,TRBJ2-1,TGTGCCAGCAGTTTGGCTAGCTGGGGATACAATGAGCAGTTCTTC,CASSLASWGYNEQFF
NA,TRBV6-6,NA,TRBJ2-2,TGTGCCACCCCCGTAGCGGACCAACCCTTCACCGGGGAGCTGTTTTTT,CATPVADQPFTGELFF
NA,TRBV27,NA,TRBJ2-6,TGTGCCAGCAGGACAGGAGGCTCTGGGGCCAACGTCCTGACTTTC,CASRTGGSGANVLTF
NA,TRBV2,NA,TRBJ1-2,TGTGCCAGCAGTGGAGGGAGTTCATATGGCTACACCTTC,CASSGGSSYGYTF
NA,TRBV27,NA,TRBJ2-7,TGTGCCAGCAGTTTTGCGCGGAGTTCCTACGAGCAGTACTTC,CASSFARSSYEQYF
NA,TRBV15,TRBD1,TRBJ1-2,TGTGCCACCAGCAGAGATAGGACAGGAGAGGGGGCTGGTGGCTACACCTTC,CATSRDRTGEGAGGYTF
NA,TRBV4-3,NA,TRBJ2-7,TGCGCCAGCAGCTCGGGACTCACCTACGAGCAGTACTTC,CASSSGLTYEQYF
NA,TRBV9,TRBD2,TRBJ2-7,TGTGCCAGCAGCGGCGCTAGCGGGACCCTCTCCTACGAGCAGTACTTC,CASSGASGTLSYEQYF
NA,TRBV10-3,TRBD1,TRBJ2-7,TGTGCCATCAGTGAGCCGGGACAGGCGTCCTCCTACGAGCAGTACTTC,CAISEPGQASSYEQYF
NA,TRBV4-1,TRBD2,TRBJ2-2,TGCGCCAGCAGCCAGGAGCGGGGGGGGACCGGGGAGCTGTTTTTT,CASSQERGGTGELFF
NA,TRBV19,TRBD1,TRBJ1-2,TGTGCCAGTAGTATTATCAGGGGGCCAGGAGATGGCTACACCTTC,CASSIIRGPGDGYTF
NA,TRBV5-1,NA,TRBJ1-2,TGCGCCAGCAGCTTGGTGGAAGACGGAGTCTATGGCTACACCTTC,CASSLVEDGVYGYTF